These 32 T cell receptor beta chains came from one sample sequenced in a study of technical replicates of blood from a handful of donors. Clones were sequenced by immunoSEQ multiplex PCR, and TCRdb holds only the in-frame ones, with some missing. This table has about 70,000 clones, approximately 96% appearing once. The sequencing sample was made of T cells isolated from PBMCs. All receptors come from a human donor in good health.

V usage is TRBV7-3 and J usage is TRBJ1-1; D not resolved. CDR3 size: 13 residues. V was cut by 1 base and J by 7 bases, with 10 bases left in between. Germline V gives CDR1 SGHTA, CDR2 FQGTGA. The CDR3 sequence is CASSLNPLGEAFF. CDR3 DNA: TGTGCCAGCAGCTTAAATCCACTAGGTGAAGCTTTCTTT.

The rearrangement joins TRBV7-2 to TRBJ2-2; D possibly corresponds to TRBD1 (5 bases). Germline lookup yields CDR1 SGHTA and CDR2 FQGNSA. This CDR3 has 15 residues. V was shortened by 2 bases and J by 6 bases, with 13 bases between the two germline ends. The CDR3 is CASSLSQGAAGELFF. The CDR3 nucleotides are TGTGCCAGCAGCTTATCCCAGGGCGCGGCCGGGGAGCTGTTTTTT.

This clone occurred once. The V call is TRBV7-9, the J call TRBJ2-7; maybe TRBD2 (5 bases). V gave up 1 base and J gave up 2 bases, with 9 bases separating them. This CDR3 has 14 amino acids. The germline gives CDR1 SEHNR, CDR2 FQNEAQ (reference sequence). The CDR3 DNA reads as TGTGCCAGCAGCTTAGAGGGCGGGCCCTACGAGCAGTACTTC. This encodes CASSLEGGPYEQYF.

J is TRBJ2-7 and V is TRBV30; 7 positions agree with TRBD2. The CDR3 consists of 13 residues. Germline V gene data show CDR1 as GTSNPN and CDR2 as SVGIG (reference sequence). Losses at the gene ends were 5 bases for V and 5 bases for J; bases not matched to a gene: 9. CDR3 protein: CAWLSGVYDEQYF. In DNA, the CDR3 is TGTGCCTGGTTGAGCGGGGTGTATGACGAGCAGTACTTC.

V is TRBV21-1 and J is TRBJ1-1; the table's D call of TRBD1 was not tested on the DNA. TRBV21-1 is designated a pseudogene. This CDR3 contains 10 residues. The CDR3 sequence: CASSGAEAFF. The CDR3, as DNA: TGTGCCAGCAGCGGGGCGGAAGCTTTCTTT.

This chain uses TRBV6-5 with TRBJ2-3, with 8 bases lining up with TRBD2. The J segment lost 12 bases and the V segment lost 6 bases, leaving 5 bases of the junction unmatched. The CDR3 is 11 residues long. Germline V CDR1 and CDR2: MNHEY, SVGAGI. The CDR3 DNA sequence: TGTGCCAGCAGAAATACTAGCGGACAGTATTTT. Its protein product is CASRNTSGQYF.

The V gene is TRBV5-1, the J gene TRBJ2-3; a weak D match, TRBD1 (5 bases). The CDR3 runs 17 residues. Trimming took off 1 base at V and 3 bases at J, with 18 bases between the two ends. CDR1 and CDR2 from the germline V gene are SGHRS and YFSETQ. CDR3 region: CASSLQGTGRLTDTQYF. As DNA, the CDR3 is TGCGCCAGCAGCTTGCAGGGCACAGGACGGTTGACAGATACGCAGTATTTT.

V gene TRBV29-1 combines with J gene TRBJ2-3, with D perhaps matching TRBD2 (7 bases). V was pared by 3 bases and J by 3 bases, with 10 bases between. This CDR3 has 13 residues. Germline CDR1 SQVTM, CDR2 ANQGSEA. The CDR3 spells CSVDRGATDTQYF. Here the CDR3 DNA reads TGCAGCGTTGATCGGGGGGCGACAGATACGCAGTATTTT.

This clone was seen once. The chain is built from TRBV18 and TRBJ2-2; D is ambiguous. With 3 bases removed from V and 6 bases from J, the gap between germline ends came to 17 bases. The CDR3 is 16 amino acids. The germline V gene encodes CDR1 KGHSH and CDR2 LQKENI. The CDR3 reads CASSPVQQVVAGELFF. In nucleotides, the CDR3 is TGTGCCAGCTCACCTGTACAGCAGGTCGTCGCCGGGGAGCTGTTTTTT.

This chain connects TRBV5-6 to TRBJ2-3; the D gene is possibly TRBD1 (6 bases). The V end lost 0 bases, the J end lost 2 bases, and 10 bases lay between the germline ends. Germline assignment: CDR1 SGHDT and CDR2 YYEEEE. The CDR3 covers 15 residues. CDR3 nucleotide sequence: TGTGCCAGCAGCTTGGCCAGGGACAACACAGATACGCAGTATTTT. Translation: CASSLARDNTDTQYF.

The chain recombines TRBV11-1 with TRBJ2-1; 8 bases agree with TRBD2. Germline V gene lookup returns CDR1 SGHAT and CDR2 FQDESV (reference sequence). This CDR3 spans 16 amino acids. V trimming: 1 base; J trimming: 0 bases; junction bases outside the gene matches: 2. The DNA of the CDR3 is TGTGCCAGCAGCTTAGTAGCGGGGACCTCCTACAATGAGCAGTTCTTC. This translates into CASSLVAGTSYNEQFF. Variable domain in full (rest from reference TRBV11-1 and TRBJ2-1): EAEVAQSPRYKITEKSQAVAFWCDPISGHATLYWYRQILGQGPELLVQFQDESVVDDSQLPKDRFSAERLKGVDSTLKIQPAELGDSAMYLCASSLVAGTSYNEQFFGPGTRLTVL.

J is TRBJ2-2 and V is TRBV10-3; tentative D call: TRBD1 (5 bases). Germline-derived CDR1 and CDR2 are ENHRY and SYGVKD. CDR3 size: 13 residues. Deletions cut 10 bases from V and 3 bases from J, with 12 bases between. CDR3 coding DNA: TGTGCCACCACAAAACAGGACACCGGGGAGCTGTTTTTT. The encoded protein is CATTKQDTGELFF.

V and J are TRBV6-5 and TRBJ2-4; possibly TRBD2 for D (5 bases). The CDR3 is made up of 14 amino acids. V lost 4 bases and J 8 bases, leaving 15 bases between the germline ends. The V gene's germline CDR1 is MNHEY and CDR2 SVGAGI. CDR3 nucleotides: TGTGCCAGCAGTTCCAGCGGAGTTGTCCACATTCAGTACTTC. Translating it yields CASSSSGVVHIQYF.

CDR3 in amino acids: CASSQNRPNNEKLFF. Written as DNA, the CDR3 is TGTGCCAGTAGTCAGAACAGACCCAACAATGAAAAACTGTTTTTT. The chain uses TRBV19 and TRBJ1-4; no clear D. The CDR3 extends over 15 amino acids. Germline values: CDR1 LNHDA, CDR2 SQIVND (reference sequence). V was clipped by 5 bases and J by 5 bases, with 15 bases between them.

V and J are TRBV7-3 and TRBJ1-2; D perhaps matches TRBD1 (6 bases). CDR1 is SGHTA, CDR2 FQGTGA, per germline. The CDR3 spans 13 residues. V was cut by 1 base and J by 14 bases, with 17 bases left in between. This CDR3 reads CASSLNRGGRRTF. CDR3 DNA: TGTGCCAGCAGCTTAAATCGGGGGGGGCGGAGGACCTTC.

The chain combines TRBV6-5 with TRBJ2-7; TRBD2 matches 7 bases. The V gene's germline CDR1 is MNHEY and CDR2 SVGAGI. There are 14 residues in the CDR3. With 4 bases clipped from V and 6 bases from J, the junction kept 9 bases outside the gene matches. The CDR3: CASSSTGGVGEQYF. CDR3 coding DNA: TGTGCCAGCAGTTCGACGGGAGGTGTAGGCGAGCAGTACTTC.

CDR3 sequence reads: CASRTSGKTDTQYF. CDR3 nucleotides: TGTGCCAGCAGAACTAGCGGGAAGACAGATACGCAGTATTTT. The chain has TRBV6-1 and TRBJ2-3, with 10 bases identical to TRBD2. The CDR3 is made up of 14 amino acids. CDR1 and CDR2 from the germline V gene are MNHNS and SASEGT. J was trimmed by 3 bases and V by 6 bases; bases with no gene match: 3.

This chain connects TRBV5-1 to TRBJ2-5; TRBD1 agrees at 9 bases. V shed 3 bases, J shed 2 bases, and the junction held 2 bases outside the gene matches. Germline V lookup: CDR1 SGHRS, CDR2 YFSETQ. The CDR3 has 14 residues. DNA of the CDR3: TGCGCCAGCAGCTCGACAGGGGGACAAGAGACCCAGTACTTC. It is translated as CASSSTGGQETQYF. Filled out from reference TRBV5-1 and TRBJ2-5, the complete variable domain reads KAGVTQTPRYLIKTRGQQVTLSCSPISGHRSVSWYQQTPGQGLQFLFEYFSETQRNKGNFPGRFSGRQFSNSRSEMNVSTLELGDSALYLCASSSTGGQETQYFGPGTRLLVL.

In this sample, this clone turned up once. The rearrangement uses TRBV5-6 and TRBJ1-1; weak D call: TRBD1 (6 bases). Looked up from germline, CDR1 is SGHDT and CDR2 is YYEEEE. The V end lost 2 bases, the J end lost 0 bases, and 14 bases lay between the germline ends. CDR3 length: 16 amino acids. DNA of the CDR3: TGTGCCAGCAGCTTCTTGGGGGGGCAAATGAACACTGAAGCTTTCTTT. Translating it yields CASSFLGGQMNTEAFF.

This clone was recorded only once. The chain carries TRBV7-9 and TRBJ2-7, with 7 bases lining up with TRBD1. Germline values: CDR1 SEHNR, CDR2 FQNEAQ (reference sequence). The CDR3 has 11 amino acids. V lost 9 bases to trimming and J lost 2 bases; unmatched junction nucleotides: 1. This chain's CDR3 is CASQGAYEQYF. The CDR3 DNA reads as TGTGCCAGTCAGGGGGCCTACGAGCAGTACTTC. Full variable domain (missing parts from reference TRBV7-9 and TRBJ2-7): DTGVSQNPRHKITKRGQNVTFRCDPISEHNRLYWYRQTLGQGPEFLTYFQNEAQLEKSRLLSDRFSAERPKGSFSTLEIQRTEQGDSAMYLCASQGAYEQYFGPGTRLTVT.

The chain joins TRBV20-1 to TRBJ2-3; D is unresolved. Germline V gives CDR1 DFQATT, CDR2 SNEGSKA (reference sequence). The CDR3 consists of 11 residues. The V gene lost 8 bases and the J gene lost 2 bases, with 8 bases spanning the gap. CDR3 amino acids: CSCGFTDTQYF. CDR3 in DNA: TGCAGTTGCGGTTTCACAGATACGCAGTATTTT.

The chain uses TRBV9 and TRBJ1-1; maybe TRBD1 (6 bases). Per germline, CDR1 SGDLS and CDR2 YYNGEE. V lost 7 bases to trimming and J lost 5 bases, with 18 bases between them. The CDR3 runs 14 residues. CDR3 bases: TGTGCCAGCGATCTACCTCAGGGGCGAACTGAAGCTTTCTTT. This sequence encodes CASDLPQGRTEAFF.

The CDR3: CSASVQGNTGELFF. In DNA form, the CDR3 reads TGCAGCGCATCGGTGCAGGGGAACACCGGGGAGCTGTTTTTT. The chain links TRBV29-1 to TRBJ2-2, with a weak D call TRBD1 (5 bases). From germline, CDR1 is SQVTM and CDR2 ANQGSEA. V was pared by 7 bases and J by 1 base, with 13 bases between. The CDR3 contains 14 residues.

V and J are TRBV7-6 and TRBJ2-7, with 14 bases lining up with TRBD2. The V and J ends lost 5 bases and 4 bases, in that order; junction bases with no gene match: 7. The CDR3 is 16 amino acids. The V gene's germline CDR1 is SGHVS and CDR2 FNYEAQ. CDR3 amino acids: CASSGGLAGDSYEQYF. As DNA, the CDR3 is TGTGCCAGCAGCGGGGGACTAGCGGGAGATTCGTACGAGCAGTACTTC.

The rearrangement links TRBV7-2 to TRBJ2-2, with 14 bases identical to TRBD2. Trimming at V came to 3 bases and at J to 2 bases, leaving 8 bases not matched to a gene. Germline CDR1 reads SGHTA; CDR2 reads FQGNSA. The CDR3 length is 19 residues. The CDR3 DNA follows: TGTGCCAGCAGCTTCAGGGGACTAGCGGGAGTACTAAACACCGGGGAGCTGTTTTTT. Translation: CASSFRGLAGVLNTGELFF.

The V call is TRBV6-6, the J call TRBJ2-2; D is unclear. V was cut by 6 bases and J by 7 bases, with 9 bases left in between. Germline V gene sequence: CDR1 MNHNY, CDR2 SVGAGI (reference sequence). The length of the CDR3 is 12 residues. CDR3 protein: CASRTTGGELFF. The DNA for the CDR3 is TGTGCCAGCAGAACTACCGGCGGGGAGCTGTTTTTT.

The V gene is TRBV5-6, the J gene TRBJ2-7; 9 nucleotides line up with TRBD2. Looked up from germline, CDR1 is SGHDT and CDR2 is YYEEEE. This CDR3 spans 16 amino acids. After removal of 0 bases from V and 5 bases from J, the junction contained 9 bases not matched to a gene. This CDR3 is CASSLEVAGVSHEQYF. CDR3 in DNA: TGTGCCAGCAGCTTGGAGGTAGCGGGAGTTTCCCACGAGCAGTACTTC. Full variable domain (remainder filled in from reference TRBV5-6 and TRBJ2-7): DAGVTQSPTHLIKTRGQQVTLRCSPKSGHDTVSWYQQALGQGPQFIFQYYEEEERQRGNFPDRFSGHQFPNYSSELNVNALLLGDSALYLCASSLEVAGVSHEQYFGPGTRLTVT.

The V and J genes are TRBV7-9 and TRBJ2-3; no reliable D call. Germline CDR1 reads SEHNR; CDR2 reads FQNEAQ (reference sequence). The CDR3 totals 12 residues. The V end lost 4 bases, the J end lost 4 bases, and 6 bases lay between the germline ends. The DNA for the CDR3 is TGTGCCAGCAGCTCTCCCCCAGATACGCAGTATTTT. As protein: CASSSPPDTQYF.

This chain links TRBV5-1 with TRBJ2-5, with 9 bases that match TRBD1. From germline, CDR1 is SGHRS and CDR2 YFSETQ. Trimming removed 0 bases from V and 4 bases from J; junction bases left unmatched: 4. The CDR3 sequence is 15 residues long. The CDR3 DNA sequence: TGCGCCAGCAGCTTGGGACAGGGGGGGCCAGAGACCCAGTACTTC. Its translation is CASSLGQGGPETQYF.

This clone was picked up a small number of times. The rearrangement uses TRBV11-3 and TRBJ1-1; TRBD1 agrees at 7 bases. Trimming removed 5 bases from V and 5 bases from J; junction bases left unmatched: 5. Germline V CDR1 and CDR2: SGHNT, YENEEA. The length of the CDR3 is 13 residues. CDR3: CASSMGQTTEAFF. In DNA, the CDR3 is TGTGCCAGCAGCATGGGACAGACGACTGAAGCTTTCTTT.

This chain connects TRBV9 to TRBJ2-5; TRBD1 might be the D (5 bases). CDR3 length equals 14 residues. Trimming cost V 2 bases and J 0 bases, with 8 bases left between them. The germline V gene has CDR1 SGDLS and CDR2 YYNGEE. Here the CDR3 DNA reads TGTGCCAGCAGCGTCGACAGATACCAAGAGACCCAGTACTTC. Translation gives CASSVDRYQETQYF. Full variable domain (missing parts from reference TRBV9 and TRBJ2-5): DSGVTQTPKHLITATGQRVTLRCSPRSGDLSVYWYQQSLDQGLQFLIQYYNGEERAKGNILERFSAQQFPDLHSELNLSSLELGDSALYFCASSVDRYQETQYFGPGTRLLVL.

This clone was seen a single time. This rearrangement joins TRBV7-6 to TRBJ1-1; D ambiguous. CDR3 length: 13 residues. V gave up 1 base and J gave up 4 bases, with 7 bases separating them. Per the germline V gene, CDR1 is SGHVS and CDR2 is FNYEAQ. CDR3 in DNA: TGTGCCAGCAGCTTAGGTTATTTCACTGAAGCTTTCTTT. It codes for CASSLGYFTEAFF.